Below, 32 T cell receptor beta chains from the same sample are listed, as sequenced in a study of lymphopenia after photon versus proton radiotherapy. Only in-frame clones appear in the TCRdb table, and some are missing; sequencing was by immunoSEQ multiplex PCR. Here the sample spans approximately 65,000 clones, roughly 91% being singletons. Sample: peripheral blood, taken from a patient treated with photon-based radiotherapy. Receptors were obtained from a woman aged 70 to 79 with pancreatic cancer.

In this sample, this clone turned up a few times. The chain has TRBV9 and TRBJ2-7; perhaps TRBD2 as D (6 bases). Germline V CDR1 and CDR2: SGDLS, YYNGEE. V was clipped by 4 bases and J by 7 bases, with 21 bases between them. This CDR3 is built from 15 residues. The DNA for the CDR3 is TGTGCCAGCAGCCCGGAGGGGAGACCGGCGCGGGAGCAGTACTTC. Its translation is CASSPEGRPAREQYF.

This chain connects TRBV28 to TRBJ2-2; D could derive from TRBD1 or TRBD2 (5 bases each). Germline V gene lookup returns CDR1 MDHEN and CDR2 SYDVKM. Trimming stripped 2 bases from V and 4 bases from J, with 29 bases between. This CDR3 is 21 amino acids long. CDR3 in DNA: TGTGCCAGCAGTTTAGTCCCGTTGTCAGCCAAGGTGGGGGACGGCACCGGGGAGCTGTTTTTT. This codes for CASSLVPLSAKVGDGTGELFF.

The chain is built from TRBV19 and TRBJ2-7; the match to TRBD2 covers 8 bases. With 4 bases clipped from V and 2 bases from J, the junction kept 4 bases outside the gene matches. This CDR3 is 14 amino acids long. The germline V gene encodes CDR1 LNHDA and CDR2 SQIVND (reference sequence). CDR3 coding DNA: TGTGCCAGTAGTAGACTAGCGTCCCCCTACGAGCAGTACTTC. This encodes CASSRLASPYEQYF.

J is TRBJ2-7 and V is TRBV4-1; 8 positions match TRBD1. Germline-derived CDR1 and CDR2 are MGHRA and YSYEKL. This CDR3 has 14 amino acids. Losses at the gene ends were 1 base for V and 6 bases for J; bases not matched to a gene: 5. The CDR3 nucleotides read TGCGCCAGCAGCCAAGTAGGACAGGGCTCCGAGCAGTACTTC. It translates to CASSQVGQGSEQYF.

The chain recombines TRBV7-2 with TRBJ1-4, with D possibly being TRBD1 (5 bases). Germline CDR1 SGHTA, CDR2 FQGNSA. This CDR3 region has 14 residues. V gave up 6 bases and J gave up 4 bases, with 12 bases separating them. The CDR3: CASRRDGFNEKLFF. CDR3 DNA sequence: TGTGCCAGCAGACGGGACGGATTTAATGAAAAACTGTTTTTT.

The rearrangement links TRBV20-1 to TRBJ2-3; tentative D call: TRBD2 (6 bases). Per the germline V gene, CDR1 is DFQATT and CDR2 is SNEGSKA (reference sequence). The length of the CDR3 is 11 residues. The V end lost 6 bases, the J end lost 11 bases, and 15 bases lay between the germline ends. CDR3 amino acids: CSATHGGGQYF. Written as DNA, the CDR3 is TGCAGTGCCACGCACGGGGGAGGGCAGTATTTT.

V and J are TRBV2 and TRBJ2-5, with no clear D. Germline values: CDR1 SNHLY, CDR2 FYNNEI. This CDR3 is built from 14 residues. V was trimmed by 6 bases and J by 2 bases, leaving 13 bases between them. The CDR3 sequence: CASRPEVSQETQYF. CDR3 DNA sequence: TGTGCCAGCAGACCCGAGGTCTCACAAGAGACCCAGTACTTC.

This clone was found once. The chain employs TRBV27 and TRBJ2-7; D possibly corresponds to TRBD1 (5 bases). This CDR3 has 15 residues. Germline V gene data show CDR1 as MNHEY and CDR2 as SMNVEV (reference sequence). Trimming left V 0 bases short and J 3 bases short, with 12 bases between. CDR3: CASSLSGARGYEQYF. The CDR3, as DNA: TGTGCCAGCAGTTTATCAGGGGCTAGGGGCTACGAGCAGTACTTC.

With respect to this clone: One end of the junction fails to match germline, which may point to a read error. V and J are TRBV10-3 and TRBJ2-7; 15 bases match TRBD2. Germline CDR1 ENHRY, CDR2 SYGVKD. The CDR3 spans 14 residues. Written as DNA, the CDR3 is TGTGCCATCAGTGAACCCGGGACTAGCGGGAGGAGACACTTC. This sequence encodes CAISEPGTSGRRHF.

V usage is TRBV9 and J usage is TRBJ2-3; 13 bases are a match to TRBD2. The CDR3 has 18 amino acids. Germline V gene lookup returns CDR1 SGDLS and CDR2 YYNGEE. The trim removed 0 bases at V and 2 bases at J, leaving 6 bases unmatched. CDR3 coding DNA: TGTGCCAGCAGCGTAGGGACTAGCGGGAGTCGTAACACAGATACGCAGTATTTT. It yields the protein CASSVGTSGSRNTDTQYF.

The chain links TRBV5-6 to TRBJ1-1, with 7 bases fitting TRBD1. Germline lookup yields CDR1 SGHDT and CDR2 YYEEEE. The CDR3 is 15 residues long. Trimming took 4 bases from V and 4 from J; bases not matched to a gene: 10. The CDR3 region is CASSQGVRGSTEAFF. The CDR3 coding sequence is TGTGCCAGCAGCCAGGGGGTCAGGGGCAGCACTGAAGCTTTCTTT.

The V gene is TRBV21-1, the J gene TRBJ2-3; the table names TRBD2, a call not compared with the DNA. TRBV21-1 counts as a pseudogene. The CDR3 extends over 16 amino acids. The CDR3 DNA sequence: TGTGCCAGCCCCAAACCCCCAGCGTCCCGCACAGATACGCAGTATTTT. It codes for CASPKPPASRTDTQYF.

This sequence joins TRBV23-1 and TRBJ2-4; D is uncertain. TRBV23-1 is labeled an ORF, and its function is uncertain. Trimming left V 4 bases short and J 6 bases short, with 10 bases between. The CDR3 sequence is 13 residues long. DNA for the CDR3: TGCGCCAGCAGTCCCCCGAGTGGAAACATTCAGTACTTC. This sequence encodes CASSPPSGNIQYF.

The chain combines TRBV7-2 with TRBJ1-2, with D possibly matching TRBD1 (5 bases). Germline CDR1 is SGHTA and CDR2 is FQGNSA. The CDR3 runs 14 residues. V lost 5 bases, J lost 3 bases, and 13 bases lay in between. The DNA of the CDR3 is TGTGCCAGCAGCCCAAGGACACCCCACTATGGCTACACCTTC. Translated, it gives CASSPRTPHYGYTF.

This clone was seen a single time. The chain uses TRBV6-6 and TRBJ2-1; 8 nucleotides agree with TRBD2. V lost 2 bases, J lost 8 bases, and 5 bases stayed unmatched. Per germline, CDR1 MNHNY and CDR2 SVGAGI (reference sequence). The CDR3 contains 14 residues. The CDR3 region has the DNA TGTGCCAGCAGTTACCCCGGACTAGCTGATGAGCAGTTCTTC. Residues: CASSYPGLADEQFF.

The chain joins TRBV7-9 to TRBJ1-2; a possible D gene is TRBD1 (5 bases). Looked up from germline, CDR1 is SEHNR and CDR2 is FQNEAQ (reference sequence). Trimming cost V 0 bases and J 4 bases, with 15 bases left between them. CDR3 size: 16 residues. CDR3 coding DNA: TGTGCCAGCAGCTTAGCCCTCCTTACCGGGGGCTATGGCTACACCTTC. Protein product: CASSLALLTGGYGYTF.

The chain joins TRBV9 to TRBJ2-2; 9 bases fit TRBD2. The trim removed 4 bases at V and 0 bases at J, leaving 4 bases unmatched. Germline lookup yields CDR1 SGDLS and CDR2 YYNGEE. The CDR3 has 16 amino acids. The CDR3 region has the DNA TGTGCCAGCAGCCAGACTAGCGGAGCGAACACCGGGGAGCTGTTTTTT. It encodes CASSQTSGANTGELFF.

The chain has TRBV5-1 and TRBJ1-1; TRBD1 might be the D (5 bases). CDR1 and CDR2 (germline): SGHRS, YFSETQ. Trimming took off 3 bases at V and 1 base at J, with 10 bases between the two ends. This CDR3 has 14 residues. CDR3 residues: CASSSDTTNTEAFF. The DNA for the CDR3 is TGCGCCAGCAGCTCGGACACAACGAACACTGAAGCTTTCTTT. The full variable domain, completed using reference TRBV5-1 and TRBJ1-1, is KAGVTQTPRYLIKTRGQQVTLSCSPISGHRSVSWYQQTPGQGLQFLFEYFSETQRNKGNFPGRFSGRQFSNSRSEMNVSTLELGDSALYLCASSSDTTNTEAFFGQGTRLTVV.

In this sample, this clone turned up once. The rearrangement uses TRBV5-6 and TRBJ1-5; no firm D call. Trimming removed 3 bases from V and 1 base from J, with 8 bases in between. The CDR3 has 14 residues. Germline V gene data show CDR1 as SGHDT and CDR2 as YYEEEE. The CDR3: CASSSTWSNQPQHF. Written as DNA, the CDR3 is TGTGCCAGCAGCTCCACGTGGAGCAATCAGCCCCAGCATTTT. Full variable domain (remainder filled in from reference TRBV5-6 and TRBJ1-5): DAGVTQSPTHLIKTRGQQVTLRCSPKSGHDTVSWYQQALGQGPQFIFQYYEEEERQRGNFPDRFSGHQFPNYSSELNVNALLLGDSALYLCASSSTWSNQPQHFGDGTRLSIL.

The rearrangement joins TRBV2 to TRBJ2-4; D not resolved. The V end lost 6 bases, the J end lost 0 bases, and 3 bases lay between the germline ends. This CDR3 has 12 amino acids. CDR1 is SNHLY, CDR2 FYNNEI, per germline. The CDR3 sequence: CASRLAKNIQYF. As DNA, the CDR3 is TGTGCCAGCAGACTAGCCAAAAACATTCAGTACTTC.

This chain uses TRBV29-1 with TRBJ2-5, with 9 positions matching TRBD1. Germline loops: CDR1 SQVTM, CDR2 ANQGSEA. J was trimmed by 2 bases and V by 6 bases; bases with no gene match: 7. This CDR3 region has 14 residues. CDR3: CSVRTGVGQETQYF. CDR3 coding DNA: TGCAGCGTACGGACAGGGGTTGGGCAAGAGACCCAGTACTTC.

The rearrangement uses TRBV27 and TRBJ2-7; 7 positions match TRBD1. The germline V gene has CDR1 MNHEY and CDR2 SMNVEV (reference sequence). With 5 bases clipped from V and 3 bases from J, the junction kept 7 bases outside the gene matches. This CDR3 has 14 residues. CDR3 amino acids: CASSRRTGVYEQYF. In nucleotides, the CDR3 is TGTGCCAGCAGTAGAAGGACAGGTGTCTACGAGCAGTACTTC.

V usage is TRBV7-2 and J usage is TRBJ2-1; TRBD2 matches at 14 bases. The CDR3 has 17 amino acids. Germline V gives CDR1 SGHTA, CDR2 FQGNSA. With V trimmed by 1 base and J by 8 bases, 7 bases remained unmatched. CDR3 residues: CASSLGLAGGPGDEQFF. The CDR3 bases are TGTGCCAGCAGCTTAGGACTAGCGGGAGGGCCGGGAGATGAGCAGTTCTTC.

The V and J genes are TRBV5-1 and TRBJ2-2, with 7 bases that match TRBD1. Trimming took 0 bases from V and 7 from J; bases not matched to a gene: 6. The germline V gene has CDR1 SGHRS and CDR2 YFSETQ. The CDR3 is made up of 15 amino acids. The CDR3 is CASSLDFRGFGELFF. DNA for the CDR3: TGCGCCAGCAGCTTGGACTTCAGGGGGTTCGGGGAGCTGTTTTTT. The variable domain in full, with the rest retrieved from reference TRBV5-1 and TRBJ2-2, is KAGVTQTPRYLIKTRGQQVTLSCSPISGHRSVSWYQQTPGQGLQFLFEYFSETQRNKGNFPGRFSGRQFSNSRSEMNVSTLELGDSALYLCASSLDFRGFGELFFGEGSRLTVL.

Only a few counts were recorded for this clone. The chain has TRBV4-1 and TRBJ1-2; D is uncertain. The CDR3 is 13 residues long. The germline CDR1 and CDR2 sequences are MGHRA and YSYEKL. Trimming took 0 bases from V and 3 from J, leaving 5 bases between them. CDR3 nucleotide sequence: TGCGCCAGCAGCCAAGATAGGTACTATGGCTACACCTTC. Translated: CASSQDRYYGYTF.

This rearrangement joins TRBV4-3 to TRBJ2-1; 7 positions agree with TRBD2. This CDR3 spans 16 amino acids. Germline V gives CDR1 LGHNA, CDR2 YSLEER. The V gene end was trimmed by 1 base and the J gene end by 9 bases; junction bases not matched to a gene: 12. In DNA, the CDR3 is TGCGCCAGCAGCCAAGCGAGCGCGGGAGATCTAGGTGAGCAGTTCTTC. Translating gives CASSQASAGDLGEQFF.

The rearrangement uses TRBV9 and TRBJ2-5; D is perhaps TRBD1 or TRBD2 (6 bases each). The CDR3 spans 15 residues. With 3 bases removed from V and 5 bases from J, the gap between germline ends came to 17 bases. Germline values: CDR1 SGDLS, CDR2 YYNGEE. CDR3 in DNA: TGTGCCAGCAGCGAGGGGGACGGGAGATACGAGACCCAGTACTTC. This encodes CASSEGDGRYETQYF.

This clone showed up just once. This rearrangement joins TRBV9 to TRBJ1-4; perhaps TRBD1 as D (5 bases). V shed 3 bases and J shed 7 bases, with 25 bases lying between them. The CDR3 loop spans 18 amino acids. Germline V CDR1 and CDR2: SGDLS, YYNGEE. The CDR3 nucleotides read TGTGCCAGCAGCGGACCTAGGATAGGGGACGCGTTTGGTGAAAAACTGTTTTTT. Translation: CASSGPRIGDAFGEKLFF.

V gene TRBV21-1 combines with J gene TRBJ1-5. TRBV21-1 represents a pseudogene. The CDR3 has 17 residues. Here the CDR3 reads CASSKEVKDGSNQPQHF. CDR3 coding DNA: TGTGCCAGCAGCAAAGAAGTCAAGGACGGTAGCAATCAGCCCCAGCATTTT.

This chain uses TRBV7-9 with TRBJ2-1, with 15 bases identical to TRBD2. This CDR3 region has 17 residues. CDR1 is SEHNR and CDR2 is FQNEAQ in the germline V gene (reference sequence). The junction had 6 bases not matched to a gene; V was cut back by 5 bases and J by 4 bases. The CDR3 region has the DNA TGTGCCAGCAGCAAAGGGACTAGCGGGAGGAAATACAATGAGCAGTTCTTC. This gives the protein CASSKGTSGRKYNEQFF.

V and J are TRBV7-2 and TRBJ1-3; D call uncertain. Germline assignment: CDR1 SGHTA and CDR2 FQGNSA. Trimming stripped 7 bases from V and 4 bases from J, with 11 bases between. The CDR3 is made up of 13 amino acids. CDR3 sequence: CASKPEAGNTIYF. Written as DNA, the CDR3 is TGTGCCAGCAAACCCGAGGCAGGAAACACCATATATTTT.

The chain has TRBV11-3 and TRBJ1-1; D unclear. Per germline, CDR1 SGHNT and CDR2 YENEEA. This CDR3 spans 14 amino acids. Trimming pared 2 bases from V and 0 bases from J, leaving 7 bases between. CDR3 residues: CASSLNGLNTEAFF. The CDR3 DNA reads as TGTGCCAGCAGCTTAAACGGGCTGAACACTGAAGCTTTCTTT.